This TCR beta chain was sequenced for a study of blood T cell repertoires in COVID-19. Across the study: Samples representing acute and convalescent COVID-19 were sourced from the United States, Italy and Spain. Sources were T cells, B-cell-depleted T cells, or PBMCs; the material itself was cDNA or gDNA.

Authors' analysis steps: Amplified reference gene primers provided the basis for estimating nucleated cell counts. Measured with immunoSEQ multiplex PCR; TCRdb has only the in-frame clones, and not every one. That table furnishes V, J and clone size, whereas the DNA furnished D and trimming. The sample has about 110,000 clones, about four fifths seen once; the top ten hold approximately 15%. CDR3 length: 13 amino acids. Germline loops: CDR1 SQVTM, CDR2 ANQGSEA. The V segment lost 6 bases and the J segment 2 bases; nucleotides outside the gene matches: 4. The chain combines TRBV29-1 with TRBJ1-3, with 7 bases aligning to TRBD1. Sequenced material: peripheral blood. The clonotype originates from a woman aged 55 to 70 with acute or convalescent COVID-19. The CDR3 region is CSVTGEAGNTIYF. CDR3 bases: TGCAGCGTCACAGGGGAGGCTGGAAACACCATATATTTT.